A single sample is the source of the 14 T cell receptor beta chains below, sequenced in a study of PD-L1 blockade in urothelial cancer. Method: immunoSEQ multiplex PCR; TCRdb's copy keeps in-frame clones and lacks some. The sample holds under 130,000 clones, about 85% seen once. The sample in question was PBMCs, obtained around atezolizumab (anti-PD-L1) treatment. Source of these receptors: a middle-aged man with urothelial cancer.

This clone was recorded a few times. The genes are TRBV7-9 and TRBJ1-2; possibly TRBD1 for D (5 bases). Germline V lookup: CDR1 SEHNR, CDR2 FQNEAQ (reference sequence). Trimming left V 2 bases short and J 4 bases short, with 17 bases between. The CDR3 consists of 16 residues. The CDR3 is CASSLKSAKGAYGYTF. CDR3 in DNA: TGTGCCAGCAGCTTAAAGTCAGCGAAAGGGGCCTATGGCTACACCTTC.

J is TRBJ2-7 and V is TRBV21-1; no check of the table's D call, TRBD2, against the DNA was made. TRBV21-1 is listed as a pseudogene. The CDR3 totals 12 residues. DNA for the CDR3: TGTGCCAGCAGTAGCAGAACTTACGAGCAGTACTTC. Its protein is CASSSRTYEQYF.

This sequence joins TRBV5-4 and TRBJ2-3, with a tentative D call TRBD2 (6 bases). The CDR3 is 14 amino acids. Germline V gene data show CDR1 as SGHNT and CDR2 as YYREEE (reference sequence). The V gene lost 2 bases and the J gene lost 1 base, with 8 bases spanning the gap. CDR3 residues: CASSFPSGTDTQYF. CDR3 nucleotide sequence: TGTGCCAGCAGCTTTCCTAGCGGCACAGATACGCAGTATTTT.

The genes are TRBV2 and TRBJ2-1; a possible D gene is TRBD2 (6 bases). The CDR3 covers 13 residues. V lost 8 bases, J lost 10 bases, and 18 bases lay in between. Per the germline V gene, CDR1 is SNHLY and CDR2 is FYNNEI. CDR3 coding DNA: TGTGCCAGCGAGGTGGACCTCCGGGGGGAGCAGTTCTTC. Translating gives CASEVDLRGEQFF.

This clone turned up a few times. J is TRBJ1-4 and V is TRBV5-4, with 9 bases fitting TRBD1. The CDR3 is made up of 15 amino acids. Germline V gives CDR1 SGHNT, CDR2 YYREEE (reference sequence). The V gene end was trimmed by 4 bases and the J gene end by 6 bases; junction bases not matched to a gene: 7. The CDR3, as DNA: TGTGCCAGCAGCACACCCGGGACAGGGCATGAAAAACTGTTTTTT. It translates to CASSTPGTGHEKLFF. Full variable domain (remainder filled in from reference TRBV5-4 and TRBJ1-4): ETGVTQSPTHLIKTRGQQVTLRCSSQSGHNTVSWYQQALGQGPQFIFQYYREEENGRGNFPPRFSGLQFPNYSSELNVNALELDDSALYLCASSTPGTGHEKLFFGSGTQLSVL.

A few counts support this clone. V gene TRBV28 combines with J gene TRBJ1-2; D may be TRBD1 (5 bases). Germline assignment: CDR1 MDHEN and CDR2 SYDVKM. Trimming stripped 6 bases from V and 4 bases from J, with 12 bases between. This CDR3 has 13 amino acids. This CDR3 reads CASSVDSLYGYTF. The DNA of the CDR3 is TGTGCCAGCAGCGTAGACAGCCTCTATGGCTACACCTTC.

The chain employs TRBV6-6 and TRBJ2-2; 7 bases line up with TRBD2. This CDR3 spans 16 amino acids. Germline loops: CDR1 MNHNY, CDR2 SVGAGI (reference sequence). J gave up 5 bases and V 5 bases, and 11 bases lay outside the gene matches. The CDR3 region has the DNA TGTGCCAGCAGTCCCGGGGCGGGGGTACGGACCGGGGAGCTGTTTTTT. Residues: CASSPGAGVRTGELFF.

This clone occurred a few times. V and J are TRBV19 and TRBJ1-1; TRBD1 aligns across 7 bases. This CDR3 contains 13 residues. Trimming removed 6 bases from V and 4 bases from J; junction bases left unmatched: 5. The germline V gene has CDR1 LNHDA and CDR2 SQIVND (reference sequence). The CDR3 DNA is TGTGCCAGTAGGATCAGGGGGAGCACTGAAGCTTTCTTT. It translates to CASRIRGSTEAFF. Supplemented by reference TRBV19 and TRBJ1-1, the full variable domain reads DGGITQSPKYLFRKEGQNVTLSCEQNLNHDAMYWYRQDPGQGLRLIYYSQIVNDFQKGDIAEGYSVSREKKESFPLTVTSAQKNPTAFYLCASRIRGSTEAFFGQGTRLTVV.

The rearrangement links TRBV7-2 to TRBJ2-6; 7 bases are a match to TRBD1. J lost 1 base, V lost 5 bases, and 8 bases had no gene match. Germline assignment: CDR1 SGHTA and CDR2 FQGNSA. The CDR3 is 17 amino acids. The CDR3 sequence: CASSPHKTGSGANVLTF. CDR3 DNA: TGTGCCAGCAGCCCCCACAAGACAGGGTCTGGGGCCAACGTCCTGACTTTC.

This clone turned up a few times. The chain couples TRBV30 to TRBJ1-6; D not certain. The V end lost 1 base, the J end lost 9 bases, and 13 bases lay between the germline ends. Germline CDR1 is GTSNPN and CDR2 is SVGIG (reference sequence). This CDR3 comprises 14 residues. The CDR3 sequence: CAWSADRRVSPLHF. The CDR3, as DNA: TGTGCCTGGAGTGCAGATCGGAGGGTTTCACCCCTCCACTTT.

V usage is TRBV4-2 and J usage is TRBJ2-7; 12 nucleotides align to TRBD2. The CDR3 totals 16 residues. The germline V gene has CDR1 LGHNA and CDR2 YNFKEQ. Germline trimming cut 1 base from V and 7 bases from J; bases unmatched to any gene: 8. In nucleotides, the CDR3 is TGTGCCAGCAGCCAAGGACTAGCGGGAGTGGAACCAGAGCAGTACTTC. This encodes CASSQGLAGVEPEQYF.

This clone was recorded once. The chain employs TRBV25-1 and TRBJ2-3; 7 bases map to TRBD2. Germline values: CDR1 MGHDK, CDR2 SYGVNS. Trimming removed 3 bases from V and 3 bases from J; junction bases left unmatched: 3. This CDR3 is built from 14 residues. The CDR3 DNA sequence: TGTGCCAGCAGTGAGGCGGGAGCGACAGATACGCAGTATTTT. Translated: CASSEAGATDTQYF.

The chain recombines TRBV9 with TRBJ2-4; D not resolved. Germline CDR1 is SGDLS and CDR2 is YYNGEE. V shed 2 bases and J shed 8 bases, with 17 bases lying between them. The CDR3 length is 15 residues. Here the CDR3 reads CASSVGVASGDIQYF. The DNA for the CDR3 is TGTGCCAGCAGCGTTGGAGTTGCTAGTGGAGACATTCAGTACTTC. The full variable domain, its missing parts supplied by reference TRBV9 and TRBJ2-4, is DSGVTQTPKHLITATGQRVTLRCSPRSGDLSVYWYQQSLDQGLQFLIQYYNGEERAKGNILERFSAQQFPDLHSELNLSSLELGDSALYFCASSVGVASGDIQYFGAGTRLSVL.

The gene calls are TRBV28 and TRBJ1-2, with 7 bases fitting TRBD1. Unmatched junction bases numbered 8, after V lost 3 bases and J lost 4 bases. The CDR3 spans 15 residues. Germline loops: CDR1 MDHEN, CDR2 SYDVKM. Written as DNA, the CDR3 is TGTGCCAGCAGTTTTTCACCCGGACAGGTCTATGGCTACACCTTC. Translated, it gives CASSFSPGQVYGYTF.